This paragraph reports one TCR beta chain. The target of this receptor is not known. No clone much larger than this one lies a single base away; base qualities are absent. This sample stems from a study of T cell responses to AZD1222 COVID-19 vaccine (dated by TCRdb to the early 2020s). With regard to the full study: AZD1222 recipients whose second dose came at about 4 weeks and those whose second dose came at about 12 weeks were combined into one group, since spike-specific TCR depth and breadth did not differ between the two schedules. TCR sequencing covered over 230 trial participants: 200 to 220 given two doses of AZD1222 and approximately 25 given two doses of MenACWY control vaccine. Trial participants were enrolled by age into 18-55, 56-69 and 70-plus year subgroups, with approximately 150, 30 and 60 TCR-sequenced participants respectively. What the study reported, not specific to this receptor: CD4 TCRs associated with the vaccine covered the entire spike protein, and the dominant responses were in regions 160-218 and 743-854. Reportedly, close to half of the unique spike-specific TCRs recognized epitopes lying outside the regions that are mutated in the B.1.351 and B.1.1.7 variants. The 56-69-year group was small, and its depth increase did not reach significance, likely because of low power. Because no day 14 peak-response samples were available, repertoires were characterized only after the peak T cell response. Conclusions about previously exposed vaccinees are limited because only six or seven AZD1222 recipients were SARS-CoV-2 seropositive at baseline. Participants were mostly white British, with more females than males. The authors suggested clonal diversity may have been underestimated. A significant rise in spike-specific TCR breadth and depth was observed after two AZD1222 doses relative to day 0 and relative to MenACWY recipients.

The intended sense of this specimen's time point label: baseline before first vaccination. Vaccinee samples came from UK trials COV001 and COV002, including a single-blind randomized controlled phase 2/3 trial of AZD1222 (ChAdOx1 nCoV-19) in healthy adults. For TCRbeta chain sequencing, PBMC samples from trial participants were taken at day 0 and at day 28 after the second dose. V was cut back by 1 base and J by 1 base, leaving a gap of 9 bases between them. The CDR3, from cysteine to phenylalanine, totals 15 residues. Only the CDR3 region is kept as DNA, spanning 45 bases read in frame from base 1. The germline V gene provides CDR1 SGHDT and CDR2 YYEEEE. The CDR3 regions of human TCRbeta chains were subjected to immunosequencing. As for the original processing: TCRs in the repertoires were compared against a reference library of SARS-CoV-2-specific TCRs that had been generated with the MIRA antigen-specificity platform. Breadth was defined as the fraction of unique TCRs that were SARS-CoV-2-associated. Depth was defined as the fraction of total T cells that were SARS-CoV-2-associated. Using the MIRA data, each spike-specific TCR was assigned both to the spike region to which the TCR was reactive and to a CD4 or CD8 class. Log10-transformed breadth and depth values were compared by one-way ANOVA with Sidak's multiple comparisons tests. Sourced from immuneACCESS, this table was stored by TCRdb with only in-frame sequences that have V and J called. A share of the clones is absent; for the studies checked, an unresolved V gene accounts for under half, and the remainder has no known explanation. The V and J calls and clone size are taken from that table; D and trimming were inferred from the DNA. Within this sample are roughly 85,000 clones, with 70% to 90% of them counted one time only. Clones ranked in the top ten supply about 7% of the sample.

Specimen: peripheral blood, collected on day 0 of AZD1222 vaccination. This sequence was found in an adult in good health. Recombination connected TRBV5-6 to TRBJ1-5, with the D gene uncertain. The DNA sequence follows: TGTGCCAGCAGCTTGAAAGGAAGGAGCAATCAGCCCCAGCATTTT. It specifies CASSLKGRSNQPQHF.